This T cell receptor beta chain was retrieved from a study of blood T cell repertoires in COVID-19. This table comes from immunoSEQ multiplex PCR, and its TCRdb copy is limited to in-frame clones, with some not included. The sample has around 170,000 clones, 70% to 90% seen once. The length of the CDR3 is 16 residues. Between the trimmed V and J ends, which lost 5 bases and 1 base, there was a span of 14 bases. CDR1 LNHDA and CDR2 SQIVND come from the germline V gene (reference sequence). The sequenced sample consisted of peripheral blood. The chain links TRBV19 to TRBJ2-2; D is unclear. The sequence came from a woman between 25 and 40 years old with active or convalescent COVID-19. The CDR3 sequence is CASSPEDLRNTGELFF. The CDR3, as DNA: TGTGCCAGTAGTCCCGAGGATCTCAGGAACACCGGGGAGCTGTTTTTT.